Shown below are 11 T cell receptor beta chains from a single sample sequenced in a study of breast tumors, draining lymph nodes, adjacent tissues. The lymph nodes were axillary draining lymph nodes from breast cancer patients. One entry per CDR3 protein, called by TCRdb with MiXCR from the multiplex PCR reads. The sample holds under 250,000 distinct CDR3 sequences, 32% seen once. The specimen was axillary lymph node tissue. The receptors stem from a female donor with breast cancer. Some clones in this sample may be carry-over from other donors' samples.

This clonotype was detected many times. V gene TRBV12-5 combines with J gene TRBJ2-1; TRBD1 agrees at 8 bases. Germline CDR1 is LGHNT and CDR2 is FRNRAP. V dropped 0 bases and J dropped 8; count of bases not matched to a gene: 6. This CDR3 is built from 15 residues. The CDR3 nucleotides read TGTGCTAGTGGTTTGGTTCAGGGGGCGACATATGAGCAGTTCTTC. Its translation is CASGLVQGATYEQFF. Full variable domain (outside the CDR3, taken from reference TRBV12-5 and TRBJ2-1): DARVTQTPRHKVTEMGQEVTMRCQPILGHNTVFWYRQTMMQGLELLAYFRNRAPLDDSGMPKDRFSAEMPDATLATLKIQPSEPRDSAVYFCASGLVQGATYEQFFGPGTRLTVL.

To note about this clonotype: Its ends do not fully match the called genes, so a read error is possible. V gene TRBV20-1 combines with J gene TRBJ2-2; D might be TRBD2 (6 bases). Per germline, CDR1 DFQATT and CDR2 SNEGSKA (reference sequence). This CDR3 has 13 residues. CDR3 nucleotide sequence: TGCAGTGCCGTTAGCGGCGACACCGGGGCGCTGTTTTTT. Amino acid sequence: CSAVSGDTGALFF.

This clonotype came up many times. The rearrangement uses TRBV19 and TRBJ2-1; TRBD1 matches at 7 bases. The CDR3 runs 14 residues. V lost 6 bases, J lost 4 bases, and 6 bases stayed unmatched. Per germline, CDR1 LNHDA and CDR2 SQIVND (reference sequence). In DNA, the CDR3 is TGTGCCAGTAGCGCCCGACAGGGATACAATGAGCAGTTCTTC. Protein sequence: CASSARQGYNEQFF.

This clonotype appeared many times. The V call is TRBV20-1, the J call TRBJ2-7; 12 positions agree with TRBD1. The CDR3 totals 15 residues. Germline-derived CDR1 and CDR2 are DFQATT and SNEGSKA (reference sequence). Unmatched junction bases numbered 13, after V lost 4 bases and J lost 9 bases. The CDR3 loop is CSATHRGTGGRGQYF. The CDR3 nucleotides read TGCAGTGCTACTCATCGCGGGACAGGGGGCAGGGGGCAGTACTTC.

This clonotype showed up many times. The chain has TRBV4-1 and TRBJ1-4; D is possibly TRBD1 (5 bases). The CDR3 runs to 15 residues. V was shortened by 0 bases and J by 5 bases, with 10 bases between the two germline ends. CDR1 and CDR2 (germline): MGHRA, YSYEKL. This chain's CDR3 is CASSQEGARNEKLFF. For the CDR3, the DNA is TGCGCCAGCAGCCAAGAAGGGGCGCGGAATGAAAAACTGTTTTTT.

This clonotype was seen at least ten times. V is TRBV6-1 and J is TRBJ2-6; no clear D. V was shortened by 8 bases and J by 0 bases, with 8 bases between the two germline ends. The CDR3 is 14 amino acids. Germline lookup yields CDR1 MNHNS and CDR2 SASEGT. The CDR3 nucleotides are TGTGCCAGCGAGGACGGCTCTGGGGCCAACGTCCTGACTTTC. It yields the protein CASEDGSGANVLTF.

This clonotype has a handful of counts. The V call is TRBV5-1, the J call TRBJ1-1; 7 bases match TRBD1. Unmatched junction bases numbered 12, after V lost 3 bases and J lost 4 bases. The germline V gene encodes CDR1 SGHRS and CDR2 YFSETQ. This CDR3 comprises 16 residues. The CDR3 DNA reads TGCGCCAGCAGCTCCACAGGGGTTGGGGTCGGCACTGAAGCTTTCTTT. Its protein product is CASSSTGVGVGTEAFF. Together with reference TRBV5-1 and TRBJ1-1, the CDR3 gives the full variable domain: KAGVTQTPRYLIKTRGQQVTLSCSPISGHRSVSWYQQTPGQGLQFLFEYFSETQRNKGNFPGRFSGRQFSNSRSEMNVSTLELGDSALYLCASSSTGVGVGTEAFFGQGTRLTVV.

This clonotype was seen at least ten times. This chain's CDR3 is CASSATGTETQYF. The CDR3, as DNA: TGTGCCAGTAGTGCCACCGGGACGGAGACCCAGTACTTC. This sequence joins TRBV19 and TRBJ2-5; D tentatively reads TRBD1 or TRBD2 (5 bases each). Germline CDR1 LNHDA, CDR2 SQIVND (reference sequence). V was cut by 5 bases and J by 5 bases, with 12 bases left in between. The CDR3 sequence is 13 residues long.

About this clonotype itself: Lacking the conserved final phenylalanine or tryptophan, this CDR3 likely reflects a read error. The limits of the CDR3 on the DNA are not certain, so only TCRdb's listed CDR3 is given. The chain carries TRBV20-1 and TRBJ1-2; TRBD1, as called in the table, went unchecked against the DNA. The CDR3 length equals 11 residues, ends included. Looked up from germline, CDR1 is DFQATT and CDR2 is SNEGSKA (reference sequence). The chain's CDR3 is CSAPPGAGRSY.

This clonotype showed up many times. The V and J genes are TRBV12-3 or TRBV12-4 and TRBJ2-6, with 14 positions matching TRBD2. The CDR3 loop spans 22 amino acids. Losses at the gene ends were 3 bases for V and 1 base for J; bases not matched to a gene: 14. In DNA form, the CDR3 reads TGTGCCAGCAGTTTCCTCCTGGGGATGGGACTAGCGGGAGAATCTGGGGCCAACGTCCTGACTTTC. Protein: CASSFLLGMGLAGESGANVLTF.

This clonotype occurred many times. The gene calls are TRBV12-3 or TRBV12-4 and TRBJ1-4; D gene uncertain. The length of the CDR3 is 15 residues. Trimming took off 5 bases at V and 4 bases at J, with 14 bases between the two ends. The CDR3 sequence: CASSGAREFNEKLFF. The CDR3 bases are TGTGCCAGCAGTGGAGCCCGGGAGTTTAATGAAAAACTGTTTTTT.